The TCR beta chain under discussion was sequenced for a study of graft-versus-host responses after intestinal transplantation. Study background: Recipients had transplants, and these were multivisceral, liver-intestinal, or isolated intestinal. Recipients across the board were started on anti-thymocyte globulin induction, then kept on tacrolimus and steroids for two to three years. General study results and limits: Early after transplant, HvG declines were associated with peak levels of circulating GvH clones. Recipient marrow contained GvH clones, some of which appeared first in ileum or blood.

This CDR3 comprises 12 residues. CDR1 is SEHNR, CDR2 FQNEAQ, per germline (reference sequence). V gave up 2 bases and J gave up 9 bases, with 10 bases separating them. Worth noting for this clone: As yet, its antigen is unknown.

Method: immunoSEQ multiplex PCR; TCRdb's copy keeps in-frame clones and lacks some. This table holds roughly 100,000 clones, roughly 87% found once. The sequences come from unstimulated CD4+ T cells sorted from spleen or lymph node cells, collected before intestinal transplant. The clonotype originates from a human donor who received an intestinal transplant. The J gene is TRBJ2-5, the V gene TRBV7-9; no clear D. CDR3 nucleotide sequence: TGTGCCAGCAGCTTATCGGTCACGGCCCAGTACTTC. Protein: CASSLSVTAQYF.